Listed below are T cell receptor beta chains from one sample, sequenced in a study of beta chain features in type 1 diabetes. Using immunoSEQ multiplex PCR, the repertoire was profiled, and TCRdb retains in-frame clones only, with some absent. The table shows 250,000 or so clones, with about 15% occurring only once. Material for sequencing was naive CD4+ T cells from blood. The receptors originated from a man aged 25 to 40 with type 1 diabetes. The CDR3 runs from the conserved cysteine through the conserved F or W. Each record gives: clone size, J gene, V gene, D gene, CDR3 protein, CDR3 DNA. D genes are given only for firm matches. Clone sizes are given selectively: once, few, many, or a class where the clone is expanded.

>few|TRBJ1-2|TRBV29-1|.
CSVEALIQYYGYTF
TGCAGCGTTGAAGCCCTGATACAGTACTATGGCTACACCTTC
>.|TRBJ1-5|TRBV6-6|TRBD1
CASSSGQGEQPQHF
TGTGCCAGCAGCTCGGGACAGGGGGAACAGCCCCAGCATTTT
>.|TRBJ2-7|TRBV6-5|.
CASAPRDPYEQYF
TGTGCCAGCGCCCCCAGGGATCCCTACGAGCAGTACTTC
>.|TRBJ2-5|TRBV6-5|.
CASIARNQETQYF
TGTGCCAGCATAGCAAGGAATCAAGAGACCCAGTACTTC
>few|TRBJ2-5|TRBV10-3|TRBD2
CAISESGPGEGQETQYF
TGTGCCATCAGTGAGTCGGGGCCCGGGGAGGGCCAAGAGACCCAGTACTTC
>.|TRBJ1-4|TRBV4-1|TRBD1
CASSQIGTGSEKLFF
TGCGCCAGCAGCCAGATTGGGACAGGGAGTGAAAAACTGTTTTTT
>.|TRBJ2-7|TRBV5-6|.
CASSLLAGPHEQYF
TGTGCCAGCAGCTTGCTGGCGGGTCCCCACGAGCAGTACTTC
>few|TRBJ2-1|TRBV7-9|TRBD1
CASSFGTGENEQFF
TGTGCCAGCAGCTTTGGGACAGGGGAGAATGAGCAGTTCTTC
>.|TRBJ2-7|TRBV7-2|.
CASSLAASEQYF
TGTGCCAGCAGCTTAGCGGCCTCCGAGCAGTACTTC
>.|TRBJ2-1|TRBV18|.
CASSGDISYNEQFF
TGTGCCAGCTCCGGGGACATCTCCTACAATGAGCAGTTCTTC
>.|TRBJ1-3|TRBV5-4|.
CASSRGGAQGNTIYF
TGTGCCAGCAGCCGCGGGGGGGCGCAGGGAAACACCATATATTTT
>.|TRBJ2-1|TRBV19|.
CASQAESSYNEQFF
TGTGCCAGCCAAGCTGAGAGCTCCTACAATGAGCAGTTCTTC
>few|TRBJ2-7|TRBV2|.
CASSDWDFSSYEQYF
TGTGCCAGCAGTGATTGGGACTTCAGCTCCTACGAGCAGTACTTC
>few|TRBJ1-1|TRBV14|TRBD1
CASSQWTGIGFTEAFF
TGTGCCAGCAGCCAGTGGACAGGGATTGGGTTCACTGAAGCTTTCTTT
>few|TRBJ2-7|TRBV2|.
CASSEPRAGEQYF
TGTGCCAGCAGTGAGCCCAGGGCGGGGGAGCAGTACTTC
>.|TRBJ2-7|TRBV6-1|TRBD1
CASSLGQANSYEQYF
TGTGCCAGCAGCTTGGGACAGGCAAACTCCTACGAGCAGTACTTC
>few|TRBJ2-3|TRBV29-1|TRBD2
CSVKQVAGVTDTQYF
TGCAGCGTCAAGCAGGTAGCGGGGGTCACAGATACGCAGTATTTT
>few|TRBJ1-1|TRBV27|.
CASSLTGFTEAFF
TGTGCCAGCAGTTTAACAGGATTCACTGAAGCTTTCTTT
>.|TRBJ1-5|TRBV28|TRBD1
CASRSGQGTPFGNQPQHF
TGTGCCAGCAGATCAGGACAGGGGACGCCTTTTGGCAATCAGCCCCAGCATTTT
>.|TRBJ2-7|TRBV6-5|.
CASSPRESEQYF
TGTGCCAGCAGTCCGCGCGAGTCCGAGCAGTACTTC
>few|TRBJ1-5|TRBV25-1|TRBD1
CASSDDRVYQPQHF
TGTGCCAGCAGTGACGACAGGGTCTATCAGCCCCAGCATTTT
>.|TRBJ2-7|TRBV5-1|TRBD2
CASTPSGNSYEQYF
TGCGCCAGCACACCTAGCGGGAACTCCTACGAGCAGTACTTC
>few|TRBJ2-7|TRBV29-1|.
CSGSDYPLYEQYF
TGCAGCGGGAGTGACTATCCTCTCTACGAGCAGTACTTC
>.|TRBJ2-5|TRBV30|.
CAWSVGGGETQYF
TGTGCCTGGAGTGTGGGAGGGGGGGAGACCCAGTACTTC
>.|TRBJ1-2|TRBV7-2|.
CASSHQGGGYGYTF
TGTGCCAGCAGCCATCAAGGGGGGGGCTATGGCTACACCTTC
>few|TRBJ1-1|TRBV29-1|.
CSVRGAALEAFF
TGCAGCGTTCGGGGGGCCGCGCTTGAAGCTTTCTTT
>.|TRBJ2-3|TRBV10-3|TRBD1
CAISGQDRGADTQYF
TGTGCCATCAGTGGTCAGGACAGGGGAGCAGATACGCAGTATTTT
>few|TRBJ2-6|TRBV2|TRBD2
CASSETSGRASGANVLTF
TGTGCCAGCAGTGAAACTAGCGGGAGGGCCTCTGGGGCCAACGTCCTGACTTTC
>.|TRBJ2-1|TRBV7-9|TRBD2
CASSSGTSGDNEQFF
TGTGCCAGCAGTTCAGGGACTAGCGGCGACAATGAGCAGTTCTTC
>few|TRBJ2-2|TRBV29-1|.
CSVDLGQRSTGELFF
TGCAGCGTTGATTTAGGGCAGCGGAGTACCGGGGAGCTGTTTTTT
>few|TRBJ1-1|TRBV7-2|.
CASSFSQGSIEAFF
TGTGCCAGCAGCTTTTCACAGGGATCTATTGAAGCTTTCTTT
>few|TRBJ2-3|TRBV7-9|.
CASSLFTGSTDTQYF
TGTGCCAGCAGCTTATTTACGGGGAGCACAGATACGCAGTATTTT
>few|TRBJ1-5|TRBV2|.
CASSPPLQPQHF
TGTGCCAGCAGTCCCCCTCTTCAGCCCCAGCATTTT
>.|TRBJ2-1|TRBV18|TRBD2
CASSPLGGYEQFF
TGTGCCAGCTCACCACTCGGGGGGTATGAGCAGTTCTTC
>few|TRBJ1-5|TRBV7-9|.
CASSLDSWGQHF
TGTGCCAGCAGCTTGGACAGCTGGGGCCAGCATTTT
>.|TRBJ2-5|TRBV5-1|TRBD2
CASSFTSDETQYF
TGCGCCAGCAGCTTTACTAGCGATGAGACCCAGTACTTC
>few|TRBJ2-5|TRBV4-1|.
CASSQGLGGETQYF
TGCGCCAGCAGCCAAGGACTAGGTGGGGAGACCCAGTACTTC
>few|TRBJ2-2|TRBV18|.
CASSPVNTGELFF
TGTGCCAGCTCACCAGTAAACACCGGGGAGCTGTTTTTT
>few|TRBJ1-2|TRBV18|TRBD1
CASSRGQDRGGYTF
TGTGCCAGCTCCCGCGGACAGGACCGAGGCGGCTACACCTTC
>few|TRBJ2-5|TRBV4-1|TRBD2
CASSQDPRMAGVGSGETQYF
TGCGCCAGCAGCCAAGATCCCAGGATGGCGGGAGTAGGAAGCGGAGAGACCCAGTACTTC
>.|TRBJ2-4|TRBV5-1|.
CASSFSGPGGNIQYF
TGCGCCAGCAGCTTTAGCGGCCCAGGGGGAAACATTCAGTACTTC
>few|TRBJ2-1|TRBV7-7|TRBD2
CASSPWTSGFNEQFF
TGTGCTAGCAGCCCATGGACTAGCGGGTTTAATGAGCAGTTCTTC
>.|TRBJ1-4|TRBV6-6|TRBD1
CASSWRQGSTNEKLFF
TGTGCCAGCAGTTGGCGACAGGGTTCAACTAATGAAAAACTGTTTTTT
>.|TRBJ1-4|TRBV7-9|.
CASSPNRETNEKLFF
TGTGCCAGCAGCCCGAACAGGGAAACTAATGAAAAACTGTTTTTT
>.|TRBJ2-1|TRBV5-1|.
CASSTKGTPNEQFF
TGCGCCAGCAGCACCAAAGGGACTCCCAATGAGCAGTTCTTC